A selection of T cell receptor beta chains follows, all from one sample in a study of T cell repertoires in ileal Crohn's disease. The protocol was immunoSEQ multiplex PCR, while the TCRdb copy is restricted to in-frame clones and leaves out a portion. The sample consists of approximately 11,000 clones, roughly 84% of them appearing once. Material for sequencing was ileal tissue. All receptors derive from an adult with Crohn's disease. Both conserved end residues are part of each CDR3. The D gene is left open where the match is weak. Clone size, where shown, is once, few, many, or a class for clones that have expanded.

j_call v_call clone_size d_call cdr3_nt cdr3_aa
TRBJ2-3 TRBV25-1 NA NA TGTGCCAGCAGTGGGCTAGTCAGCACAGATACGCAGTATTTT CASSGLVSTDTQYF
TRBJ1-2 TRBV27 NA NA TGTGCCAGCAGTTTATCGTATTCGGATGGCTACACCTTC CASSLSYSDGYTF
TRBJ1-5 TRBV30 NA NA TGTGCCTGGAGTCGGGACGGACCCAATCAGCCCCAGCATTTT CAWSRDGPNQPQHF
TRBJ1-1 TRBV5-1 NA NA TGCGCCAGCAGCTCGACCTCGAACACTGAAGCTTTCTTT CASSSTSNTEAFF
TRBJ1-2 TRBV9 NA TRBD1 TGTGCCAGCAGCGTAGGGGACAGGGTTTACTATGGCTACACCTTC CASSVGDRVYYGYTF
TRBJ2-4 TRBV5-4 NA NA TGTGCCAGCAGCTTGGCCCTCACCCAGGGCGCGGGAAACATTCAGTACTTC CASSLALTQGAGNIQYF
TRBJ1-1 TRBV11-2 NA NA TGTGCCAGCAGTTTTACGACGGGTACTGAAGCTTTCTTT CASSFTTGTEAFF
TRBJ2-5 TRBV7-2 NA NA TGTGCCAGCAGCTTAATGTCAGGGGTACAAGAGACCCAGTACTTC CASSLMSGVQETQYF
TRBJ1-3 TRBV6-6 NA NA TGTGCCAGCAGTTCCGGATACTCTGGAAACACCATATATTTT CASSSGYSGNTIYF
TRBJ1-2 TRBV5-4 NA NA TGTGCCAGCAGCTTGGCCCAAAGGGGAAACTATGGCTACACCTTC CASSLAQRGNYGYTF
TRBJ2-1 TRBV4-2 NA TRBD1 TGTGCCAGCAGCCAAGGGGACAGCAATGAGCAGTTCTTC CASSQGDSNEQFF
TRBJ2-7 TRBV18 NA NA TGTGCCAGCTCACGCGCTAGCGATCAATACGAGCAGTACTTC CASSRASDQYEQYF
TRBJ2-5 TRBV7-2 NA NA TGTGCCAGCAGCTTAGCCGGGGGACAAGAGACCCAGTACTTC CASSLAGGQETQYF
TRBJ2-3 TRBV30 NA NA TGTGCCTGGAGGGGCGGGCTGAGCACAGATACGCAGTATTTT CAWRGGLSTDTQYF
TRBJ2-7 TRBV7-2 few NA TGTGCCAGCAGCTATTCCCCAGGGGCCGCCTACGAGCAGTACTTC CASSYSPGAAYEQYF
TRBJ1-1 TRBV20-1 NA NA TGCAGTGCTAGAGATTTTGGTGAAGCTTTCTTT CSARDFGEAFF
TRBJ1-1 TRBV6-6 NA NA TGTGCCAGCAGTCGAAAAGAGCGGGGGCTATTCACTGAAGCTTTCTTT CASSRKERGLFTEAFF
TRBJ2-5 TRBV5-4 NA TRBD2 TGTGCCAGCAGCCTCTCCGGGGCTAGCGGCGCCCAAGAGACCCAGTACTTC CASSLSGASGAQETQYF
TRBJ2-4 TRBV19 NA NA TGTGCCAGTAGTATTGAAGGAGCCAAAAACATTCAGTACTTC CASSIEGAKNIQYF
TRBJ2-3 TRBV11-3 NA NA TGTGCCAGCAGCTCATCTAAGGACGAGCGGTTTGATACGCAGTATTTT CASSSSKDERFDTQYF
TRBJ2-1 TRBV5-6 few TRBD2 TGTGCCAGCAGCTTGGGGCTCATAGCGGGTGCCTTCAATGAGCAGTTCTTC CASSLGLIAGAFNEQFF
TRBJ1-1 TRBV11-2 NA TRBD1 TGTGCCAGCAGCTTAGGAGGGGGACAGATGAACACTGAAGCTTTCTTT CASSLGGGQMNTEAFF
TRBJ2-5 TRBV5-4 NA NA TGTGCCAGCAGCTTGGCAGGGGCGAAAGAGACCCAGTACTTC CASSLAGAKETQYF
TRBJ1-5 TRBV18 once NA TGTGCCAGCTCACCCTCAGATCAGCCCCAGCATTTT CASSPSDQPQHF
TRBJ1-2 TRBV5-1 once NA TGCGCCAGCAGCTTGGGCCGGGAAGCGGGGAACTATGGCTACACCTTC CASSLGREAGNYGYTF
TRBJ2-1 TRBV6-5 once TRBD2 TGTGCCAGCTCCGCCGGGACTAATCCCTACAATGAGCAGTTCTTC CASSAGTNPYNEQFF
TRBJ2-3 TRBV5-8 NA NA TGTGCCAGCAGCCGGCTAGCGTTCAGCACAGATACGCAGTATTTT CASSRLAFSTDTQYF
TRBJ1-2 TRBV19 NA NA TGTGCCAGTAGTATGTGGGGTTCCGAGTTGGGCTACACCTTC CASSMWGSELGYTF
TRBJ1-6 TRBV10-2 NA NA TGCGCCAGCAGTGAGGGGGAAGGTTCACCCCTCCACTTT CASSEGEGSPLHF
TRBJ2-3 TRBV9 NA TRBD2 TGTGCCAGCAGTGGTAGCGGGATTGACGCAGATACGCAGTATTTT CASSGSGIDADTQYF
TRBJ1-3 TRBV28 few NA TGTGCCACTCGGGACTCCAGCTCTGGAAACACCATATATTTT CATRDSSSGNTIYF
TRBJ1-1 TRBV7-8 NA NA TGTGCCAGCAGTCCCAGAGGGGCCATGAACACTGAAGCTTTCTTT CASSPRGAMNTEAFF
TRBJ1-6 TRBV29-1 NA TRBD1 TGCAGCCTGGGGCCGGGACAGTTTAATTCACCCCTCCACTTT CSLGPGQFNSPLHF
TRBJ1-1 TRBV9 NA NA TGTGCCAGCAGTTCGGACCGCCCCGGGGAGGGGATGAACACTGAAGCTTTCTTT CASSSDRPGEGMNTEAFF
TRBJ1-2 TRBV30 NA TRBD1 TGTGCCTGCCCACAGGGGGTGTCTAACTATGGCTACACCTTC CACPQGVSNYGYTF
TRBJ2-7 TRBV5-4 NA NA TGTGCCAGCAGCTTTAAGGGCTACGAGCAGTACTTC CASSFKGYEQYF
TRBJ2-1 TRBV5-1 NA NA TGCGCCAGCAGCTTGGGATTTTCGGGTGGGAATGAGCAGTTCTTC CASSLGFSGGNEQFF
TRBJ2-1 TRBV7-2 NA NA TGTGCCAGCAGCTTAGGAAGGCAGGCGGGATACAATGAGCAGTTCTTC CASSLGRQAGYNEQFF
TRBJ2-2 TRBV4-1 NA TRBD2 TGCGCCAGCAGCCAAGATGTCCGAGCGGGAGCCGCCGGGGAGCTGTTTTTT CASSQDVRAGAAGELFF
TRBJ2-2 TRBV6-5 NA NA TGTGCCAGCAGAGGACCCGTGAACACCGGGGAGCTGTTTTTT CASRGPVNTGELFF
TRBJ2-3 TRBV19 NA TRBD2 TGTGCCAGTAGGGGACTAGCGGCCTCCACAGATACGCAGTATTTT CASRGLAASTDTQYF
TRBJ2-6 TRBV5-4 NA NA TGTGCCAGCAGCTTGAGGGCAGGGGTAACTGGGGCCAACGTCCTGACTTTC CASSLRAGVTGANVLTF